A selection of T cell receptor beta chains follows, all from one sample in a study of cytomegalovirus exposure and HLA in healthy donors. Assay used: immunoSEQ multiplex PCR; TCRdb lists only in-frame clones, some missing. The sample is made up of about 46,000 clones, and the top ten hold more than 0.9% of it. Material for sequencing was PBMCs. All receptors derive from a woman aged 40 to 50 in good health and CMV-seronegative. Each CDR3 is given with its conserved first and last residue. D genes are given only for firm matches.

j_gene	d_gene	v_gene	CDR3aa	CDR3nt
TRBJ2-5	TRBD2	TRBV4-1	CASSQDQTSGRAVETQYF	TGCGCCAGCAGCCAAGACCAGACTAGCGGGAGGGCCGTAGAGACCCAGTACTTC
TRBJ2-5	.	TRBV6-5	CASSYSLGGETQYF	TGTGCCAGCAGTTACTCGCTGGGGGGAGAGACCCAGTACTTC
TRBJ1-4	.	TRBV6-5	CASSRTGKGNEKLFF	TGTGCCAGCAGTCGTACCGGGAAAGGGAATGAAAAACTGTTTTTT
TRBJ2-7	TRBD2	TRBV30	CAWALAGPGEQYF	TGTGCCTGGGCACTAGCGGGACCAGGGGAGCAGTACTTC
TRBJ2-3	.	TRBV9	CASTTTGSTDTQYF	TGTGCCAGCACCACGACAGGTAGCACAGATACGCAGTATTTT
TRBJ2-1	TRBD1	TRBV6-1	CASSGTGSIWGNEQFF	TGTGCCAGCAGTGGGACAGGGTCCATCTGGGGCAATGAGCAGTTCTTC
TRBJ1-1	TRBD1	TRBV6-1	CASSVGQVVEAFF	TGTGCCAGCAGTGTAGGACAGGTGGTTGAAGCTTTCTTT
TRBJ1-2	TRBD1	TRBV2	CATRDRAFNYGYTF	TGTGCCACCCGGGACAGGGCGTTTAACTATGGCTACACCTTC
TRBJ2-7	TRBD2	TRBV11-1	CASSLYQRDGSYEQYF	TGTGCCAGCAGCTTATACCAGCGGGATGGCTCCTACGAGCAGTACTTC
TRBJ2-1	TRBD1	TRBV30	CAWRTGVNEQFF	TGTGCCTGGCGGACAGGGGTCAATGAGCAGTTCTTC
TRBJ2-7	TRBD2	TRBV28	CASSLSSGLSYEQYF	TGTGCCAGCAGTTTATCTAGCGGCCTTTCCTACGAGCAGTACTTC
TRBJ1-1	.	TRBV5-6	CASSLGWGQNTEAFF	TGTGCCAGCAGCTTGGGATGGGGGCAGAACACTGAAGCTTTCTTT
TRBJ2-2	.	TRBV28	CASSLSGENTGELFF	TGTGCCAGCAGTTTATCGGGAGAGAACACCGGGGAGCTGTTTTTT
TRBJ2-1	.	TRBV6-5	CASRPGLNSYNEQFF	TGTGCCAGCAGACCGGGACTGAACTCCTACAATGAGCAGTTCTTC
TRBJ2-7	.	TRBV30	CAWSQQSYEQYF	TGTGCCTGGAGTCAACAGTCCTACGAGCAGTACTTC
TRBJ2-5	.	TRBV19	CASSIPGSQETQYF	TGTGCCAGTAGTATTCCAGGAAGCCAAGAGACCCAGTACTTC
TRBJ1-1	.	TRBV7-2	CASSSYTEAFF	TGTGCCAGCAGCTCCTACACTGAAGCTTTCTTT
TRBJ1-5	.	TRBV4-2	CASSQDSQGNQPQHF	TGTGCCAGCAGCCAAGATAGCCAGGGGAATCAGCCCCAGCATTTT
TRBJ2-1	TRBD2	TRBV30	CAWTFGTSGTDEQFF	TGTGCCTGGACCTTTGGGACTAGCGGGACGGATGAGCAGTTCTTC
TRBJ2-5	.	TRBV4-1	CASSHLVGVGETQYF	TGCGCCAGCAGCCACCTCGTAGGGGTTGGAGAGACCCAGTACTTC
TRBJ1-1	.	TRBV7-9	CASSLGEDTEAFF	TGTGCCAGCAGCTTAGGGGAGGACACTGAAGCTTTCTTT
TRBJ2-7	.	TRBV6-6	CASSLSESGYEQYF	TGTGCCAGCAGCCTATCTGAAAGCGGGTACGAGCAGTACTTC
TRBJ2-2	TRBD2	TRBV18	CASSPGTSGTNTGELFF	TGTGCCAGCTCACCCGGGACTAGCGGGACGAACACCGGGGAGCTGTTTTTT
TRBJ2-1	TRBD2	TRBV6-1	CASSSGTSGYNEQFF	TGTGCCAGCAGTTCCGGGACTAGCGGGTACAATGAGCAGTTCTTC
TRBJ2-7	.	TRBV9	CASSVGGHGEQYF	TGTGCCAGCAGCGTTGGCGGGCACGGGGAGCAGTACTTC
TRBJ2-5	.	TRBV7-7	CASSLAFRSQETQYF	TGTGCTAGCAGCTTAGCCTTTAGAAGTCAAGAGACCCAGTACTTC
TRBJ1-4	TRBD1	TRBV28	CASSGIGTGINEKLFF	TGTGCCAGCAGTGGCATCGGGACAGGGATTAATGAAAAACTGTTTTTT
TRBJ2-1	.	TRBV5-5	CASRRGLSLGGGEQFF	TGTGCCAGCAGACGGGGCTTATCGTTGGGAGGTGGTGAGCAGTTCTTC
TRBJ1-2	.	TRBV28	CASSLSANYGYTF	TGTGCCAGCAGTTTAAGCGCTAACTATGGCTACACCTTC
TRBJ2-7	.	TRBV28	CASSEADEQYF	TGTGCCAGCAGCGAAGCCGACGAGCAGTACTTC
TRBJ2-2	TRBD2	TRBV28	CASTDGGRAYGGELFF	TGTGCCAGCACCGACGGCGGGAGGGCCTATGGCGGGGAGCTGTTTTTT
TRBJ1-2	.	TRBV9	CASSRGGPDANYGYTF	TGTGCCAGCAGCCGGGGTGGGCCCGATGCTAACTATGGCTACACCTTC
TRBJ2-7	TRBD1	TRBV29-1	CSVTGTGGNEQYF	TGCAGCGTTACCGGGACAGGGGGCAACGAGCAGTACTTC
TRBJ1-3	TRBD1	TRBV7-9	CASSSTQGQGANTIYF	TGTGCCAGCAGCTCTACTCAAGGACAGGGGGCGAACACCATATATTTT
TRBJ2-2	.	TRBV11-3	CASSIDSNTGELFF	TGTGCCAGCAGTATAGATTCGAACACCGGGGAGCTGTTTTTT
TRBJ2-3	TRBD2	TRBV28	CASKLAGGTDTQYF	TGTGCCAGCAAATTAGCGGGAGGAACAGATACGCAGTATTTT
TRBJ2-7	TRBD1	TRBV18	CASSPQGAHGHYEQYF	TGTGCCAGCTCTCCTCAGGGGGCCCACGGGCACTACGAGCAGTACTTC
TRBJ2-3	TRBD2	TRBV7-9	CASSLLAGVGDTQYF	TGTGCCAGCAGCTTATTGGCGGGAGTAGGAGATACGCAGTATTTT
TRBJ2-3	TRBD1	TRBV2	CASSSDRAGDTQYF	TGTGCCAGCAGTTCGGACAGGGCCGGAGATACGCAGTATTTT
TRBJ2-2	.	TRBV7-9	CASSPGHLTINTGELFF	TGTGCCAGCAGCCCGGGACACCTAACAATTAACACCGGGGAGCTGTTTTTT
TRBJ2-7	TRBD2	TRBV7-2	CASSLSWASGGEQYF	TGTGCCAGCAGCCTCTCTTGGGCGAGCGGGGGTGAGCAGTACTTC
TRBJ2-7	.	TRBV28	CASSLSPSLYEQYF	TGTGCCAGCAGTTTGTCCCCCAGTCTTTACGAGCAGTACTTC
TRBJ2-7	.	TRBV2	CASSPETYSYEQYF	TGTGCCAGCAGTCCAGAAACGTACTCCTACGAGCAGTACTTC
TRBJ2-1	TRBD2	TRBV4-1	CASSLSTSINEQFF	TGCGCCAGCAGCCTCTCGACTAGCATCAATGAGCAGTTCTTC
TRBJ2-3	TRBD2	TRBV11-3	CASSLDGGSTDTQYF	TGTGCCAGCAGCTTAGACGGGGGGTCCACAGATACGCAGTATTTT
TRBJ2-7	.	TRBV5-6	CASSLVGSSYEQYF	TGTGCCAGCAGCTTGGTTGGCAGCTCCTACGAGCAGTACTTC
TRBJ2-1	.	TRBV25-1	CASSRGNEQFF	TGTGCCAGCAGTCGGGGGAATGAGCAGTTCTTC
TRBJ2-7	TRBD1	TRBV5-1	CASSLLTGESYEQYF	TGCGCCAGCAGCTTACTGACAGGGGAATCCTACGAGCAGTACTTC
TRBJ2-7	TRBD2	TRBV2	CASSGLASGSPLVGYEQYF	TGTGCCAGCAGTGGCTTGGCTAGCGGGAGCCCATTGGTCGGTTACGAGCAGTACTTC